This TCR beta chain was recorded in a study of T cell responses to AZD1222 COVID-19 vaccine. General study results and limits: All repertoire sampling was performed exclusively after the peak T cell response.

Second-dose intervals of approximately 4 or approximately 12 weeks were pooled. The count of this clone is one. Its antigen remains unidentified. Generated by immunoSEQ multiplex PCR, the TCRdb table keeps only in-frame clones and is missing some. The table lists about 140,000 clones, roughly 90% of them singletons. The source was peripheral blood, collected 28 days after the second AZD1222 dose. The TCR sequence derives from an adult who received the AZD1222 COVID-19 vaccine.

CDR3 loop: CASSQNRGITEAFF. The CDR3 DNA is TGTGCCAGCAGTCAAAACAGGGGGATCACTGAAGCTTTCTTT. This chain joins TRBV28 and TRBJ1-1; 8 bases align to TRBD1. Unmatched junction bases numbered 6, after V lost 5 bases and J lost 4 bases. This CDR3 comprises 14 residues. Looked up from germline, CDR1 is MDHEN and CDR2 is SYDVKM. Supplemented by reference TRBV28 and TRBJ1-1, the full variable domain reads DVKVTQSSRYLVKRTGEKVFLECVQDMDHENMFWYRQDPGLGLRLIYFSYDVKMKEKGDIPEGYSVSREKKERFSLILESASTNQTSMYLCASSQNRGITEAFFGQGTRLTVV.